This TCR beta chain was retrieved from a study of Ad26.COV2.S vaccination and SARS-CoV-2 variants. For the study at large: Donor got 5x10^10 or 1x10^11 viral particles of Ad26.COV2.S. The study's findings and limits: Vaccinees and placebo recipients showed similar non-spike TCR breadth. In TCR breadth and depth analyses, total T cell responses may have been underestimated.

Profiling relied on immunoSEQ multiplex PCR, and the TCRdb table lists in-frame clones only, not all of them. The sample lists about 390,000 clones, around 93% seen once, with around 1.8% in the top ten. Treatment: around 19 received Ad26.COV2.S at low or high dose, single or two shots; about 5 received placebo; per-sample allocation not given. Sampling occurred on day 63 after the first vaccine or placebo injection. An Ad26 vector expressing Wuhan-strain SARS-CoV-2 spike constituted the vaccine. In the case of this clone: Its target is not known.

Germline V gene sequence: CDR1 DFQATT, CDR2 SNEGSKA (reference sequence). The length of the CDR3 is 11 residues. The V end lost 0 bases, the J end lost 8 bases, and 7 bases lay between the germline ends. This sequence was found in a person between 18 and 65 years old who received the Ad26.COV2.S COVID-19 vaccine or a placebo. This sample comprised peripheral blood, obtained in a trial of Ad26.COV2.S vaccine versus placebo. The chain recombines TRBV20-1 with TRBJ1-1; D remains ambiguous. The CDR3 here is CSARESPEAFF. For the CDR3, the DNA is TGCAGTGCTAGAGAGTCCCCCGAAGCTTTCTTT.